Below, 17 T cell receptor beta chains from the same sample are listed, as sequenced in a study of CD8 T cells in ankylosing spondylitis. Study-level findings and limits: Within ankylosing spondylitis blood, a TCR beta motif made up of several highly homologous variants appeared to be characteristic.

These receptors lack a known antigen. One entry per CDR3 protein results from TCRdb running MiXCR on the 5' RACE reads. The sample includes fewer than 750,000 distinct CDR3 sequences, under 20% of them seen just once. The sample comprised blood, either unsorted or a sorted T cell fraction (not recorded which). The receptors were sampled from a male donor with ankylosing spondylitis.

V usage is TRBV4-1 and J usage is TRBJ1-6, with D possibly being TRBD1 (6 bases). The length of the CDR3 is 15 residues. Germline loops: CDR1 MGHRA, CDR2 YSYEKL. Between the trimmed V and J ends, which lost 0 bases and 5 bases, there was a span of 8 bases. In DNA form, the CDR3 reads TGCGCCAGCAGCCAAGATACAGGGAATAATTCACCCCTCCACTTT. Protein product: CASSQDTGNNSPLHF.

The J gene is TRBJ2-5, the V gene TRBV3-1, with 9 nucleotides matching TRBD1. Per germline, CDR1 LGHDT and CDR2 YNNKEL (reference sequence). Unmatched junction bases numbered 7, after V lost 3 bases and J lost 5 bases. The CDR3 covers 15 residues. CDR3 sequence (DNA): TGTGCCAGCAGCCAGAGAACAGGGGGCAGGGAGACCCAGTACTTC. As protein: CASSQRTGGRETQYF.

This clonotype appeared a few times. This rearrangement joins TRBV2 to TRBJ2-7; a weak D match, TRBD1 (5 bases). The CDR3 runs to 13 residues. CDR1 and CDR2 (germline): SNHLY, FYNNEI. Trimming left V 11 bases short and J 2 bases short, with 16 bases between. This CDR3 reads CAAQGTRTYEQYF. In DNA form, the CDR3 reads TGTGCCGCCCAGGGAACGAGAACCTACGAGCAGTACTTC.

J is TRBJ2-3 and V is TRBV5-1; D is unclear. The germline V and J ends were trimmed by 4 bases and 1 base, with 19 bases remaining between them. This CDR3 is built from 17 residues. Germline-derived CDR1 and CDR2 are SGHRS and YFSETQ. CDR3 bases: TGCGCCAGCAGCCTGTATCGGGCAAGTAAAGGCACAGATACGCAGTATTTT. It translates to CASSLYRASKGTDTQYF.

J is TRBJ2-1 and V is TRBV9, with 11 bases that match TRBD2. This CDR3 comprises 16 residues. Germline lookup yields CDR1 SGDLS and CDR2 YYNGEE. V dropped 0 bases and J dropped 10; count of bases not matched to a gene: 9. CDR3 DNA: TGTGCCAGCAGCGTAGAGATTAGCGGGGGGGCCTGGGAGCAGTTCTTC. The encoded protein is CASSVEISGGAWEQFF.

The rearrangement uses TRBV3-1 and TRBJ2-7; 12 bases fit TRBD2. The CDR3 runs 19 residues. CDR1 LGHDT and CDR2 YNNKEL come from the germline V gene (reference sequence). J lost 0 bases, V lost 4 bases, and 13 bases had no gene match. The CDR3 DNA reads as TGTGCCAGCAGCCTACTAACTAGCGGGAGGTATATTAGCTCCTACGAGCAGTACTTC. It translates to CASSLLTSGRYISSYEQYF.

This clonotype was detected only a few times. This chain uses TRBV5-1 with TRBJ2-3; 10 bases are shared with TRBD2. V shed 2 bases, J shed 3 bases, and the junction held 6 bases outside the gene matches. The length of the CDR3 is 16 residues. CDR1 is SGHRS and CDR2 is YFSETQ in the germline V gene. The DNA for the CDR3 is TGCGCCAGCAGCTTTCAGGCTAGCGGGGGAACAGATACGCAGTATTTT. This encodes CASSFQASGGTDTQYF.

In this sample, this clonotype turned up once. The chain carries TRBV7-3 and TRBJ2-2; D ambiguous. In germline, CDR1 is SGHTA, CDR2 FQGTGA. V dropped 2 bases and J dropped 7 bases, with 14 bases sitting between them. The CDR3 is made up of 15 amino acids. Here the CDR3 DNA reads TGTGCCAGCAGCTTAGGTGTCCTCTCGGGCGGGGAGCTGTTTTTT. Translation gives CASSLGVLSGGELFF.

The CDR3 bases are TGTGCCACCAGATTACACCGACCACGGACAGATACGCAGTATTTT. Its protein is CATRLHRPRTDTQYF. This chain connects TRBV24-1 to TRBJ2-3; unclear D gene. V was clipped by 7 bases and J by 3 bases, with 16 bases between them. This CDR3 spans 15 amino acids. The germline gives CDR1 KGHDR, CDR2 SFDVKD.

This clonotype appeared many times. V is TRBV12-3 or TRBV12-4 and J is TRBJ2-3; 14 positions match TRBD2. Trimming at V came to 3 bases and at J to 4 bases, leaving 6 bases not matched to a gene. The CDR3 loop spans 17 amino acids. The CDR3 sequence: CASSFGTSGRLPDTQYF. CDR3 in DNA: TGTGCCAGCAGTTTTGGGACTAGCGGGAGACTCCCAGATACGCAGTATTTT.

The genes are TRBV3-1 and TRBJ1-2; 8 bases fit TRBD1. After removal of 3 bases from V and 4 bases from J, the junction contained 7 bases not matched to a gene. Germline CDR1 is LGHDT and CDR2 is YNNKEL (reference sequence). CDR3 length equals 15 residues. The chain's CDR3 is CASSHGQGEGYGYTF. Here the CDR3 DNA reads TGTGCCAGCAGCCACGGACAGGGAGAAGGCTATGGCTACACCTTC.

This clonotype was detected only a few times. The chain uses TRBV20-1 and TRBJ1-1; D possibly corresponds to TRBD1 (5 bases). The CDR3 is 12 amino acids. The germline gives CDR1 DFQATT, CDR2 SNEGSKA (reference sequence). V was pared by 5 bases and J by 5 bases, with 12 bases between. Here the CDR3 reads CSAPPGGTEAFF. CDR3 in DNA: TGCAGTGCTCCACCGGGGGGAACTGAAGCTTTCTTT.

The V gene is TRBV19, the J gene TRBJ2-7, with D tentatively TRBD2 (6 bases). V lost 8 bases, J lost 2 bases, and 13 bases lay in between. Germline values: CDR1 LNHDA, CDR2 SQIVND (reference sequence). The CDR3 extends over 13 amino acids. Here the CDR3 reads CASGDSGPYEQYF. In DNA form, the CDR3 reads TGTGCCAGTGGGGATAGCGGACCCTACGAGCAGTACTTC.

The J gene is TRBJ2-1, the V gene TRBV10-3; D perhaps matches TRBD2 (6 bases). Germline CDR1 and CDR2: ENHRY and SYGVKD. Deletions cut 6 bases from V and 6 bases from J, with 21 bases between. The CDR3 spans 16 residues. CDR3 region: CAISPWGVATSNEQFF. In DNA form, the CDR3 reads TGTGCCATCAGCCCCTGGGGGGTAGCGACATCCAATGAGCAGTTCTTC.

The rearrangement joins TRBV12-3 or TRBV12-4 to TRBJ2-1; D is possibly TRBD1 or TRBD2 (6 bases each). Trimming pared 3 bases from V and 12 bases from J, leaving 12 bases between. This CDR3 spans 12 amino acids. Here the CDR3 reads CASSFKGGSQFF. The CDR3, as DNA: TGTGCCAGCAGTTTTAAGGGGGGATCGCAGTTCTTC.

The chain combines TRBV21-1 with TRBJ2-3; the D call in the table, TRBD1, was not verified against the DNA. TRBV21-1 is a recognized pseudogene. The CDR3 length is 15 residues. This chain's CDR3 is CASSKWDRHTDTQYF. The CDR3 bases are TGTGCCAGCAGCAAATGGGACAGACACACAGATACGCAGTATTTT.

A few counts support this clonotype. This chain links TRBV2 with TRBJ2-1, with 11 nucleotides matching TRBD1. V gave up 8 bases and J gave up 9 bases; unmatched junction bases: 6. Germline values: CDR1 SNHLY, CDR2 FYNNEI. This CDR3 is built from 13 residues. CDR3 bases: TGTGCCAGCCACGGACAGGGGGCTGGTGAGCAGTTCTTC. Its translation: CASHGQGAGEQFF.